The entry that follows covers one TCR beta chain sequence. Its cognate antigen is unknown. The CDR3 covers 15 residues. V trimming: 5 bases; J trimming: 4 bases; junction bases outside the gene matches: 10. The germline gives CDR1 KGHSH, CDR2 LQKENI. PCR primers comprised 60 Vbeta and 13 Jbeta primers. Clones were read by immunoSEQ multiplex PCR, and TCRdb kept only the in-frame ones, dropping some. The sample holds roughly 100,000 clones, around 76% seen once. The entry originates in a study of cytomegalovirus exposure and HLA in healthy donors. Notes on the study in general: A link between a missense DCLRE1C variant and TCR beta V- and J-gene trimming emerged from a later analysis.

This chain links TRBV18 with TRBJ2-7; 8 bases fit TRBD1. This clonotype originated in a woman between 50 and 59 years old in good health and CMV-seropositive. The specimen sequenced was PBMCs. This CDR3 reads CASSSDRGRNYEQYF. DNA of the CDR3: TGTGCCAGCTCATCTGACAGGGGACGAAATTACGAGCAGTACTTC.